The T cell receptor beta chain described here comes from a study of CD8+ T cells in alopecia areata. Study in general: Each day, treated patients took oral tofacitinib twice, at 5 to 10 mg per dose. The protocol delivered tofacitinib for 6 to 18 months, then withdrew it for 6 months.

The study, taken as a whole, reports: Compared with normal scalp, lesional scalp had higher clonality and more expanded CD8+ clones.

Noted treatment: oral pan-JAK inhibitor, 5-10 mg twice daily. V dropped 1 base and J dropped 4 bases, with 11 bases sitting between them. This CDR3 spans 15 amino acids. Germline loops: CDR1 MNHNS, CDR2 SASEGT. As concerns this clone: The antigen remains unidentified.

Extracted RNA was reverse transcribed, and the resulting cDNA served as sequencing template. TCRdb keeps only in-frame clones here, not all; method: immunoSEQ multiplex PCR. Of some 190,000 clones listed, around 60% were seen once; the top ten hold around 0.7%. J is TRBJ2-1 and V is TRBV6-1; D unclear. This clonotype originated in a human donor with alopecia areata. The sequencing here drew on CD4+ T cells sorted from blood, taken at week 4, from a patient treated with tofacitinib. CDR3 sequence (DNA): TGTGCCAGCAGTGAAGACTGGGGTCGGTACAATGAGCAGTTCTTC. Translation gives CASSEDWGRYNEQFF.